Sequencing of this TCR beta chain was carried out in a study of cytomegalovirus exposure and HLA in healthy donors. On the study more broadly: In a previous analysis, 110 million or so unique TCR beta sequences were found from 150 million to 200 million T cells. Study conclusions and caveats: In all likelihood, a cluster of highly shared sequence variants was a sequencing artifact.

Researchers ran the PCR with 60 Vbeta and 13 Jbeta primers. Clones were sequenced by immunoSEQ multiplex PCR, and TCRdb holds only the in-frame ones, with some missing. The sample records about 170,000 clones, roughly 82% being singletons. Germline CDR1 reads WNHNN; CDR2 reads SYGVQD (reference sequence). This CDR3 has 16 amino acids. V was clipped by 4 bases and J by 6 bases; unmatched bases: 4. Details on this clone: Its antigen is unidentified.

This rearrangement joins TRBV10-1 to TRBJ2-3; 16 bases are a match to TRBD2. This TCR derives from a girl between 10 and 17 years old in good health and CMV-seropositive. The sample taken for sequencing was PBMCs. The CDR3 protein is CASSVSGLAGGDTQYF. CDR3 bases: TGCGCCAGCAGTGTGTCGGGACTAGCGGGGGGGGATACGCAGTATTTT.